These 6 T cell receptor beta chains share one sample of origin, sequenced in a study of CD8 T cells in Susac syndrome. Random hexamers were used to reverse transcribe roughly 0.5 to 1 ug of RNA. TCRdb passed the immunoSEQ multiplex PCR reads through MiXCR, listing each CDR3 protein once. The table has about 120,000 distinct CDR3 sequences, under 96% seen once. The sample taken for sequencing was CD4+ T cells from PBMCs. Receptor source: a human donor with Susac syndrome.

The rearrangement joins TRBV20-1 to TRBJ2-7; D perhaps matches TRBD1 (6 bases). V gave up 6 bases and J gave up 0 bases, with 15 bases separating them. Germline CDR1 reads DFQATT; CDR2 reads SNEGSKA (reference sequence). CDR3 length: 14 amino acids. The CDR3 spells CSATWRTDSYEQYF. CDR3 in DNA: TGCAGTGCAACGTGGAGGACAGACTCCTACGAGCAGTACTTC.

The DNA of the CDR3 is TGTGCCAGCAGGCAGGGGAGGGGTCTCCAGCCCCAGCATTTT. Translated: CASRQGRGLQPQHF. The genes are TRBV2 and TRBJ1-5; maybe TRBD1 (6 bases). Between the trimmed V and J ends, which lost 6 bases and 7 bases, there was a span of 16 bases. The CDR3 has 14 residues. Per germline, CDR1 SNHLY and CDR2 FYNNEI.

The gene calls are TRBV6-6 and TRBJ2-1; D remains unclear. CDR3 length: 12 amino acids. Per the germline V gene, CDR1 is MNHNY and CDR2 is SVGAGI (reference sequence). V lost 4 bases and J lost 10, with 11 bases in between. CDR3 region: CASSSPPEEQFF. Here the CDR3 DNA reads TGTGCCAGCAGTTCCCCCCCCGAGGAGCAGTTCTTC.

This chain joins TRBV30 and TRBJ1-1; 7 nucleotides align to TRBD1. V lost 4 bases, J lost 7 bases, and 3 bases stayed unmatched. The CDR3 consists of 11 residues. Germline V gene lookup returns CDR1 GTSNPN and CDR2 SVGIG (reference sequence). The CDR3 spells CAWNRGGEAFF. The DNA for the CDR3 is TGTGCCTGGAACAGGGGAGGTGAAGCTTTCTTT.

The rearrangement links TRBV5-6 to TRBJ1-5; D is unclear. From germline, CDR1 is SGHDT and CDR2 YYEEEE. Trimming took off 0 bases at V and 1 base at J, with 5 bases between the two ends. This CDR3 has 14 amino acids. This CDR3 is CASSLDRSNQPQHF. The DNA for the CDR3 is TGTGCCAGCAGCTTGGATAGGAGCAATCAGCCCCAGCATTTT. Combining the CDR3 with reference TRBV5-6 and TRBJ1-5 gives the whole variable domain DAGVTQSPTHLIKTRGQQVTLRCSPKSGHDTVSWYQQALGQGPQFIFQYYEEEERQRGNFPDRFSGHQFPNYSSELNVNALLLGDSALYLCASSLDRSNQPQHFGDGTRLSIL.

The genes are TRBV6-2 or TRBV6-3 and TRBJ2-3, with D perhaps given as TRBD1 or TRBD2 (5 bases each). V shed 2 bases and J shed 4 bases, with 10 bases lying between them. Germline-derived CDR1 and CDR2 are MNHEY and SVGEGT. The CDR3 is 14 residues long. The CDR3 loop is CASSYEGNADTQYF. The CDR3 nucleotides read TGTGCCAGCAGTTACGAGGGGAACGCAGATACGCAGTATTTT.